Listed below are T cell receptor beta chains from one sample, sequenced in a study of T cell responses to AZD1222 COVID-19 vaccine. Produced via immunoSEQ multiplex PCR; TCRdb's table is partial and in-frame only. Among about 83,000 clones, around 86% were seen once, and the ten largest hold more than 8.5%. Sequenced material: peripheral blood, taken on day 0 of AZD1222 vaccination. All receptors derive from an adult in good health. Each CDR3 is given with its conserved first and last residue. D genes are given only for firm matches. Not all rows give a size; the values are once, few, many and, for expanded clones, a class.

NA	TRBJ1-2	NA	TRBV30	TGTGCCTGGAGTGTAAGGGGCAGGTTTTATGGCTACACCTTC	CAWSVRGRFYGYTF
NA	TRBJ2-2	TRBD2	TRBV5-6	TGTGCCAGCAGCTTTGGGACTAGCGGGAGTGGGGACACCGGGGAGCTGTTTTTT	CASSFGTSGSGDTGELFF
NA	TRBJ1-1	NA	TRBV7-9	TGTGCCAGCGACACCGACGGGAACACTGAAGCTTTCTTT	CASDTDGNTEAFF
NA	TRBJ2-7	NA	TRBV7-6	TGTGCCAGCAGCTTAGCGGGGGTCCTCTCCTACGAGCAGTACTTC	CASSLAGVLSYEQYF
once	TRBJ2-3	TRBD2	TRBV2	TGTGCCAGCAGCCTTCCCCTAGCGGGGGGGTATTCAGATACGCAGTATTTT	CASSLPLAGGYSDTQYF
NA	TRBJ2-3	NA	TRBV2	TGTGCCAGCAGTCCAGGGTTTCGCACAGATACGCAGTATTTT	CASSPGFRTDTQYF
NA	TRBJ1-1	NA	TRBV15	TGTGCCACAAGATCGCCTACGCCGGTGAACACTGAAGCTTTCTTT	CATRSPTPVNTEAFF
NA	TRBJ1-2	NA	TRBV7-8	TGTGCCAGCAGCTTTGCCATTAACTATGGCTACACCTTC	CASSFAINYGYTF
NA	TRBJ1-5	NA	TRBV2	TGTGCCTCTCGATGGGCGGGGAGCAATCAGCCCCAGCATTTT	CASRWAGSNQPQHF
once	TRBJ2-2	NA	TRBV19	TGTGCCAGCACGCCAAATGGGGGTAGCAACACCGGGGAGCTGTTTTTT	CASTPNGGSNTGELFF
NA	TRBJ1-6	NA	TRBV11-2	TGTGCCAGCAGCTTGGCCGTTGACTGGGGACGCTCCTATAATTCACCCCTCCACTTT	CASSLAVDWGRSYNSPLHF
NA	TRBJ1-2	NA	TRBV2	TGTGCCAGCGGGGGGGACTATGGCTACACCTTC	CASGGDYGYTF
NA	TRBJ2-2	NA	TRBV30	TGTGCCGGGGGGGCCCTGGGGCGACTAGACACCGGGGAGCTGTTTTTT	CAGGALGRLDTGELFF
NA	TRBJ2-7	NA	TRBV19	TGTGCCAGTAGTATCCATCGAGTTAGCGAGCAGTACTTC	CASSIHRVSEQYF
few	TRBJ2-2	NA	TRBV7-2	TGTGCCAGCAGCTTAGTATCCTACACCGGGGAGCTGTTTTTT	CASSLVSYTGELFF
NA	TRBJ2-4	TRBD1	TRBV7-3	TGTGCCAGCAGCTCGCAGACAGGGATGAACATTCAGTACTTC	CASSSQTGMNIQYF
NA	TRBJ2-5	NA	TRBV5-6	TGTGCCAGCAGCCGCAGGGTAAGGGAGACCCAGTACTTC	CASSRRVRETQYF
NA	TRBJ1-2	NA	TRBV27	TGTGCCAGCAGTTTAAGGGTAGGGGACGAAGGCTACTATGGCTACACCTTC	CASSLRVGDEGYYGYTF
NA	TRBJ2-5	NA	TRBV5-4	TGTGCCAGCGCAGGGCAAGGCATAGAGACCCAGTACTTC	CASAGQGIETQYF
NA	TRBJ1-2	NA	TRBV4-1	TGCGCCAGCAGCCAAGGGGAGATGGGCTATGGCTACACCTTC	CASSQGEMGYGYTF
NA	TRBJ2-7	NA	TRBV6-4	TGTGCCAGCAGTGAGCCCCGCGAGCAGTACTTC	CASSEPREQYF
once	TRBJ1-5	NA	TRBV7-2	TGTGCCAGCAGCTCCCAGGACGGCCACCATCAGCCCCAGCATTTT	CASSSQDGHHQPQHF
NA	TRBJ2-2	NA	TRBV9	TGTGCCAGCAGCGTAGCTTGGGACCCCCGGCGGGAGCTGTTTTTT	CASSVAWDPRRELFF
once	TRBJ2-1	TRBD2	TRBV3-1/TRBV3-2	TGTGCCAGCAGCCCCGGACTAGCTTACAATGAGCAGTTCTTC	CASSPGLAYNEQFF
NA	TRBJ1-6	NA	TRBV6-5	TGTGCCAGCAGTCCACAGGGATGGACACCCCTCCACTTT	CASSPQGWTPLHF
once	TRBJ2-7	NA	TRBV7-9	TGTGCCAGCAGCTTAGTGGCAGGCCGGAACTACGAGCAGTACTTC	CASSLVAGRNYEQYF
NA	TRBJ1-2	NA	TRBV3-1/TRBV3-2	TGTGCCAGCAGCCAAGTACGACAGTATGGCTACACCTTC	CASSQVRQYGYTF
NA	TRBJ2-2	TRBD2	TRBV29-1	TGCAGCGTTGCTGGGACTAGCGGGAGTTACGGGGAGCTGTTTTTT	CSVAGTSGSYGELFF
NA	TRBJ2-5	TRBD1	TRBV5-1	TGCGCCAGCGTAAGGACAGGAAAGGAGACCCAGTACTTC	CASVRTGKETQYF
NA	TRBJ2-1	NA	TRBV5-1	TGCGCCAGCAGCTTGGAGGGTACGGGGTTTGGTGAGCAGTTCTTC	CASSLEGTGFGEQFF
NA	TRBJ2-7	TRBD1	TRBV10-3	TGTGCCACCGCAGCCCAGACAGGGGGCTCCTACGAGCAGTACTTC	CATAAQTGGSYEQYF
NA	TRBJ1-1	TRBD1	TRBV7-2	TGTGCCAGCAGCTCCCGAACAGGGGTCGGGGACACTGAAGCTTTCTTT	CASSSRTGVGDTEAFF
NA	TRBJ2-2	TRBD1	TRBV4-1	TGCGCCAGCAGCCCGGGGACAGGGACCGGGGAGCTGTTTTTT	CASSPGTGTGELFF
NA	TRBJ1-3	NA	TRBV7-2	TGTGCCAGCAGCCCCGAGGGCTACAGGACCTTAAACGATGGAAACACCATATATTTT	CASSPEGYRTLNDGNTIYF
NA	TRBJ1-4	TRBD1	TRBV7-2	TGTGCCAGCAGCCCCCTCGTGGCAGGGGGGCATGAAAAACTGTTTTTT	CASSPLVAGGHEKLFF
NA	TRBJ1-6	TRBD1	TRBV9	TGTGCCAGCAGCGTAGATGGACAGGTCGATTCACCCCTCCACTTT	CASSVDGQVDSPLHF
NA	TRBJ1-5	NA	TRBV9	TGTGCCAGCAGCGCGGACAGTAGCAATCAGCCCCAGCATTTT	CASSADSSNQPQHF